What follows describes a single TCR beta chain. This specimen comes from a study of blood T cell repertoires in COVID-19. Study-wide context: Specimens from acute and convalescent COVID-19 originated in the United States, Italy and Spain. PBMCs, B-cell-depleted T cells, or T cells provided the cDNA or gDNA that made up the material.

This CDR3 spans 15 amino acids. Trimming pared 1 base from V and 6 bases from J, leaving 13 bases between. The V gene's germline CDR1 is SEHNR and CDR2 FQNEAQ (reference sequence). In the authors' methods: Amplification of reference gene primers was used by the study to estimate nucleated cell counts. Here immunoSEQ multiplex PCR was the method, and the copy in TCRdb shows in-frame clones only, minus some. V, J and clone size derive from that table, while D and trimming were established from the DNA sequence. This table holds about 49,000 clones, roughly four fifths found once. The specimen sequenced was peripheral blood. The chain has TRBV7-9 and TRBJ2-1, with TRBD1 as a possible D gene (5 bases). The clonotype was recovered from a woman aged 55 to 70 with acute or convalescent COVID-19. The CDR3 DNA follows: TGTGCCAGCAGCTTAGTGTCAGGGTCGGGCAATGAGCAGTTCTTC. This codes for CASSLVSGSGNEQFF.